This T cell receptor beta chain was identified during a study of T-cell memory formation after mild COVID-19. Study details: The TCR clusters were mostly specific to one donor.

Study-wide points: Researchers found some responding clones in pre-infection memory, a sign that cross-reactive memory joined. Later expanders leaned CD4+, whereas clones that contracted between day 15 and 85 were balanced CD4/CD8.

Germline V CDR1 and CDR2: MNHEY, SVGAGI. The CDR3 sequence is 17 residues long. The V and J ends lost 5 bases and 0 bases respectively, with 17 bases between them. From 5'RACE with constant-segment primers came TCR alpha and TCR beta cDNA libraries that carried sample barcodes and UMIs. TCRdb reanalysed the 5' RACE reads using MiXCR and keeps one entry per CDR3 protein. The sample contains more than 10,000 distinct CDR3 sequences, around 15% of which appear only once. Ten or more counts support this clonotype. The target antigen is unknown. The source is a man younger than 35 who had mild COVID-19 (a few samples of this study predate the infection). Cell type and time point are not known. The specimen sequenced was PBMCs or a T cell subset sorted from them (not recorded which). The chain recombines TRBV6-5 with TRBJ1-5, with a weak D call TRBD1 (5 bases). The CDR3 DNA reads as TGTGCCAGCAGTCCCAGAACCGGGACTTATAGCAATCAGCCCCAGCATTTT. Translating it yields CASSPRTGTYSNQPQHF.